Presented here are 9 T cell receptor beta chains from one specimen sequenced in a study of T cell responses to AZD1222 COVID-19 vaccine. Assay: immunoSEQ multiplex PCR; the TCRdb copy retains only in-frame clones and omits some. Of 120,000 to 150,000 clones listed, roughly 90% are singletons. The sequenced sample was peripheral blood, obtained on day 0 of AZD1222 vaccination. These receptors were taken from an adult in good health.

The CDR3 sequence is CASSDSGFYGYTF. The CDR3 nucleotides are TGTGCCAGCAGTGATTCAGGCTTCTATGGCTACACCTTC. The chain recombines TRBV6-1 with TRBJ1-2; the D is unclear. The CDR3 runs to 13 residues. The germline V gene has CDR1 MNHNS and CDR2 SASEGT. Trimming removed 3 bases at V and 4 bases at J, with 9 bases between.

The chain employs TRBV21-1 and TRBJ2-7; whether TRBD1, the table's D call, matches the DNA was not checked. TRBV21-1 has pseudogene status. The CDR3 extends over 14 amino acids. CDR3 in DNA: TGTGCCAGCAGCACCAGACAGGGGGGCTACGAGCAGTACTTC. This translates into CASSTRQGGYEQYF.

The V call is TRBV3-1 (or the pseudogene TRBV3-2), the J call TRBJ2-1; 8 bases align to TRBD2. Trimming took 2 bases from V and 3 from J; bases not matched to a gene: 6. CDR1 and CDR2 from the germline V gene are LGHDT and YNNKEL (reference sequence). The CDR3 runs 16 residues. This CDR3 is CASSQYSGEYYNEQFF. CDR3 bases: TGTGCCAGCAGCCAATATAGCGGGGAGTACTACAATGAGCAGTTCTTC.

The chain joins TRBV6-4 to TRBJ1-1, with 8 bases fitting TRBD1. This CDR3 comprises 14 residues. CDR1 is MRHNA, CDR2 SNTAGT, per germline. V trimming: 6 bases; J trimming: 4 bases; junction bases outside the gene matches: 7. The CDR3 bases are TGTGCCAGCAGCACAGGGGGGGGAAGCACTGAAGCTTTCTTT. Translated, it gives CASSTGGGSTEAFF.

This chain links TRBV2 with TRBJ2-2, with 11 bases that match TRBD2. CDR1 SNHLY and CDR2 FYNNEI come from the germline V gene. The V and J ends lost 6 bases and 7 bases, in that order; junction bases with no gene match: 7. This CDR3 has 15 amino acids. For the CDR3, the DNA is TGTGCCAGCAGGATTCTAGCGGGGGGTTTCGGGGAGCTGTTTTTT. Its translation: CASRILAGGFGELFF.

The chain is built from TRBV7-3 and TRBJ2-2; 12 bases are a match to TRBD2. CDR3 length: 16 amino acids. With V trimmed by 2 bases and J by 2 bases, 0 bases remained unmatched. Germline values: CDR1 SGHTA, CDR2 FQGTGA. The CDR3 sequence: CASSLGLAGNTGELFF. In DNA, the CDR3 is TGTGCCAGCAGCTTAGGACTAGCGGGAAACACCGGGGAGCTGTTTTTT.

The V and J genes are TRBV3-1 (or the pseudogene TRBV3-2) and TRBJ2-7, with TRBD2 matching over 8 bases. The germline V gene encodes CDR1 LGHDT and CDR2 YNNKEL (reference sequence). Losses at the gene ends were 0 bases for V and 1 base for J; bases not matched to a gene: 8. There are 17 residues in the CDR3. The CDR3 is CASSQEAWSGGSYEQYF. CDR3 in DNA: TGTGCCAGCAGCCAAGAAGCTTGGAGCGGGGGTTCCTACGAGCAGTACTTC.

The chain uses TRBV30 and TRBJ1-6, with 7 bases aligning to TRBD1. This CDR3 contains 14 residues. V dropped 5 bases and J dropped 7; count of bases not matched to a gene: 8. Germline V lookup: CDR1 GTSNPN, CDR2 SVGIG (reference sequence). This CDR3 is CAWEPGTANSPLHF. CDR3 DNA: TGTGCCTGGGAACCCGGGACAGCAAATTCACCCCTCCACTTT.

V is TRBV5-5 and J is TRBJ1-1, with D perhaps TRBD1 (6 bases). The germline V gene has CDR1 SGHKS and CDR2 YYEKEE (reference sequence). CDR3 length: 13 residues. Trimming stripped 2 bases from V and 3 bases from J, with 8 bases between. In DNA, the CDR3 is TGTGCCAGCAGCTTAGGGGGGGACACTGAAGCTTTCTTT. Its translation: CASSLGGDTEAFF.